Below are 27 T cell receptor beta chains sequenced from a single sample in a study of glioma-infiltrating T cells. Amplification of TCR alpha and beta CDR3 regions from RNA used iRepertoire nested multiplex PCR. MiXCR was run by TCRdb on the multiplex PCR reads, yielding one entry per CDR3 protein. Here the sample spans around 99,000 distinct CDR3 sequences, about 25% being singletons. The source material was glioma tissue, nonneoplastic brain tissue, or PBMCs (not recorded which). The receptors stem from a human donor with low-grade glioma or glioblastoma, undergoing nonglioma brain surgery, or in good health (not recorded which).

This clonotype was seen many times. This rearrangement joins TRBV11-2 to TRBJ2-3, with 14 bases identical to TRBD2. The junction had 4 bases not matched to a gene; V was cut back by 5 bases and J by 3 bases. The germline gives CDR1 SGHAT, CDR2 FQNNGV. This CDR3 spans 16 amino acids. CDR3 bases: TGTGCCAGCAGCCCACGGACTAGCGGGAGGACAGATACGCAGTATTTT. It specifies CASSPRTSGRTDTQYF.

In this sample, this clonotype turned up many times. The J gene is TRBJ1-3, the V gene TRBV10-3; the D is unclear. The CDR3 is made up of 14 amino acids. Trimming took 2 bases from V and 0 from J, leaving 5 bases between them. The germline CDR1 and CDR2 sequences are ENHRY and SYGVKD. The CDR3 loop is CAISELISGNTIYF. DNA of the CDR3: TGTGCCATCAGTGAGCTGATCTCTGGAAACACCATATATTTT.

A few counts support this clonotype. This chain joins TRBV18 and TRBJ1-3; TRBD1 matches 12 bases. After removal of 2 bases from V and 1 base from J, the junction contained 9 bases not matched to a gene. The CDR3 is 19 amino acids. The germline V gene has CDR1 KGHSH and CDR2 LQKENI. CDR3 amino acids: CASSPIGTGGPESGNTIYF. The CDR3 DNA follows: TGTGCCAGCTCACCAATTGGGACAGGGGGCCCGGAGTCTGGAAACACCATATATTTT.

This clonotype was counted between two and nine times. A much larger clone lies a single base off, so this may be a read error. This chain connects TRBV4-3 to TRBJ2-5; a weak D match, TRBD2 (6 bases). Germline loops: CDR1 LGHNA, CDR2 YSLEER. The CDR3 runs 17 residues. Trimming cost V 0 bases and J 7 bases, with 21 bases left between them. In DNA form, the CDR3 reads TGCGCCAGCAGCCAAGATGTACTCAGGACTGGAGCGGGGACCCAGTACTTC. Amino acids: CASSQDVLRTGAGTQYF.

The sample holds many counts of this clonotype. The chain uses TRBV20-1 and TRBJ2-7, with 8 bases aligning to TRBD1. The CDR3 extends over 16 amino acids. CDR1 and CDR2 (germline): DFQATT, SNEGSKA (reference sequence). V lost 4 bases, J lost 2 bases, and 13 bases stayed unmatched. CDR3 protein: CSAKSTGVLKAYEQYF. DNA of the CDR3: TGCAGTGCTAAATCGACAGGGGTGCTTAAGGCCTACGAGCAGTACTTC.

This clonotype was picked up many times. The chain has TRBV14 and TRBJ1-2, with D possibly matching TRBD1 (5 bases). CDR1 is SGHDN, CDR2 FVKESK, per germline. This CDR3 spans 13 amino acids. With 4 bases removed from V and 3 bases from J, the gap between germline ends came to 9 bases. CDR3: CASSRGTDYGYTF. The CDR3 DNA reads as TGTGCCAGCAGCCGGGGGACGGACTATGGCTACACCTTC.

The V gene is TRBV7-2, the J gene TRBJ2-7; TRBD2 matches 11 bases. Germline V gives CDR1 SGHTA, CDR2 FQGNSA. V shed 6 bases and J 2 bases; nucleotides not matched to a gene: 9. The CDR3 covers 16 residues. The CDR3 bases are TGTGCCAGCAGTCTAACCGGGACTAGCGGAACCTACGAGCAGTACTTC. Amino acids: CASSLTGTSGTYEQYF.

This clonotype was counted ten times or more. The V call is TRBV20-1, the J call TRBJ1-2; D uncertain. Germline CDR1 is DFQATT and CDR2 is SNEGSKA (reference sequence). The CDR3 covers 11 residues. The V end lost 6 bases, the J end lost 2 bases, and 7 bases lay between the germline ends. The CDR3, as DNA: TGCAGTGCCTGGACCAACTATGGCTACACCTTC. Protein sequence: CSAWTNYGYTF.

At least ten counts were recorded for this clonotype. This sequence joins TRBV7-2 and TRBJ1-5, with D maybe TRBD1 (5 bases). Trimming pared 1 base from V and 7 bases from J, leaving 5 bases between. This CDR3 contains 12 residues. Germline assignment: CDR1 SGHTA and CDR2 FQGNSA. CDR3 loop: CASSLGGQPQHF. CDR3 nucleotide sequence: TGTGCCAGCAGCTTAGGGGGCCAGCCCCAGCATTTT.

This clonotype was counted ten times or more. The V gene is TRBV7-9, the J gene TRBJ1-6, with 7 bases that match TRBD1. Germline-derived CDR1 and CDR2 are SEHNR and FQNEAQ (reference sequence). The CDR3 runs to 16 residues. The J segment lost 1 base and the V segment lost 3 bases, leaving 3 bases of the junction unmatched. CDR3 bases: TGTGCCAGCAGCTTCGACAGGGAATCCTATAATTCACCCCTCCACTTT. Protein product: CASSFDRESYNSPLHF.

This clonotype appeared a few times. The J gene is TRBJ2-7, the V gene TRBV29-1; D may be TRBD1 (6 bases). V was pared by 6 bases and J by 6 bases, with 18 bases between. Germline assignment: CDR1 SQVTM and CDR2 ANQGSEA. This CDR3 is built from 13 residues. The CDR3 region has the DNA TGCAGCGTCGGGACACTAGGGGAGAGCGAGCAGTACTTC. Translated, it gives CSVGTLGESEQYF.

Many counts were recorded for this clonotype. DNA of the CDR3: TGTGCCACCCGAGACGGGTGGAATACCGTAAACGAGCAGTACTTC. As protein: CATRDGWNTVNEQYF. The chain is built from TRBV6-1 and TRBJ2-7; D uncertain. Trimming shortened V by 10 bases and J by 5 bases, and 24 bases separated the two germline ends. Germline CDR1 is MNHNS and CDR2 is SASEGT. The CDR3 is made up of 15 amino acids.

This clonotype was seen at least ten times. The V gene is TRBV18, the J gene TRBJ2-1; 8 nucleotides agree with TRBD2. The CDR3 loop spans 15 amino acids. Per the germline V gene, CDR1 is KGHSH and CDR2 is LQKENI. The J segment lost 8 bases and the V segment lost 8 bases, leaving 14 bases of the junction unmatched. This chain's CDR3 is CASRTQASGPHEQFF. CDR3 coding DNA: TGTGCCAGCCGCACCCAGGCTAGCGGGCCACATGAGCAGTTCTTC.

This clonotype was picked up many times. It is likely a read error, because the conserved phenylalanine at the end of the CDR3 is missing. The V and J genes are TRBV6-2 or TRBV6-3 and TRBJ2-1; the match to TRBD1 covers 11 bases. V lost 6 bases, J lost 1 base, and 17 bases stayed unmatched. The CDR3 is made up of 20 amino acids. The germline V gene has CDR1 MNHEY and CDR2 SVGEGT. CDR3 loop: CASRPTSGTGGWSSYNEQFS. The CDR3 DNA reads as TGTGCCAGCAGACCTACATCCGGGACAGGGGGATGGTCGTCCTACAATGAGCAGTTCTCC.

This clonotype has at least ten counts. For the CDR3, the DNA is TGTGCCAGCAGTGAAGCGTCTTTCAACACAAAGGAGACCCAGTACTTC. As protein: CASSEASFNTKETQYF. V gene TRBV2 combines with J gene TRBJ2-5; no clear D gene. Germline CDR1 and CDR2: SNHLY and FYNNEI. The CDR3 totals 16 residues. V lost 0 bases and J lost 5, with 16 bases in between.

Remarks on this clonotype: This may come from a read error, since a much larger clone is one base off. The gene calls are TRBV29-1 and TRBJ1-4; TRBD1 is a possible D gene (5 bases). Looked up from germline, CDR1 is SQVTM and CDR2 is ANQGSEA. CDR3 length: 14 amino acids. Trimming cost V 7 bases and J 4 bases, with 16 bases left between them. CDR3 in amino acids: CSAIERGSNEKLFF. DNA of the CDR3: TGCAGCGCTATTGAAAGGGGAAGTAATGAAAAACTGTTTTTT. The full variable domain, its missing parts supplied by reference TRBV29-1 and TRBJ1-4, is SAVISQKPSRDICQRGTSLTIQCQVDSQVTMMFWYRQQPGQSLTLIATANQGSEATYESGFVIDKFPISRPNLTFSTLTVSNMSPEDSSIYLCSAIERGSNEKLFFGSGTQLSVL.

V and J are TRBV20-1 and TRBJ1-2, with D perhaps matching TRBD1 (6 bases). In germline, CDR1 is DFQATT, CDR2 SNEGSKA (reference sequence). Trimming shortened V by 6 bases and J by 4 bases, and 12 bases separated the two germline ends. The CDR3 sequence is 12 residues long. The CDR3 protein is CSAVTGIYGYTF. The CDR3 DNA reads as TGCAGTGCAGTAACAGGGATCTATGGCTACACCTTC.

In this sample, this clonotype turned up many times. The J gene is TRBJ2-2, the V gene TRBV6-1; D unclear. CDR3 length equals 14 residues. Between the trimmed V and J ends, which lost 6 bases and 4 bases, there was a span of 12 bases. Germline CDR1 is MNHNS and CDR2 is SASEGT. The CDR3 bases are TGTGCCAGCAGCCTAACAGAGACCACCGGGGAGCTGTTTTTT. It is translated as CASSLTETTGELFF.

This clonotype was seen a handful of times. The gene calls are TRBV13 and TRBJ2-7; perhaps TRBD1 as D (6 bases). The CDR3 is made up of 15 amino acids. With 2 bases removed from V and 2 bases from J, the gap between germline ends came to 13 bases. Germline V lookup: CDR1 PRHDT, CDR2 FYEKMQ (reference sequence). This CDR3 is CASSLPSQGTYEQYF. The CDR3 nucleotides read TGTGCCAGCAGCTTACCCTCACAGGGAACCTACGAGCAGTACTTC.

There are many counts of this clonotype. V gene TRBV2 combines with J gene TRBJ1-1; weak D call: TRBD1 (5 bases). This CDR3 comprises 13 residues. Germline V gives CDR1 SNHLY, CDR2 FYNNEI. Deletions cut 7 bases from V and 0 bases from J, with 9 bases between. The CDR3 region has the DNA TGTGCCAGCATAAGGGACTTGAACACTGAAGCTTTCTTT. Residues: CASIRDLNTEAFF. The variable domain in full, with the rest retrieved from reference TRBV2 and TRBJ1-1, is EPEVTQTPSHQVTQMGQEVILRCVPISNHLYFYWYRQILGQKVEFLVSFYNNEISEKSEIFDDQFSVERPDGSNFTLKIRSTKLEDSAMYFCASIRDLNTEAFFGQGTRLTVV.

This clonotype was found many times. The J gene is TRBJ2-1, the V gene TRBV6-6, with a weak D call TRBD1 (5 bases). This CDR3 is built from 14 residues. Germline V gene sequence: CDR1 MNHNY, CDR2 SVGAGI (reference sequence). The V end was cut by 2 bases, the J end by 10 bases, with 15 bases between. The CDR3 bases are TGTGCCAGCAGTTACCGGGTTTCCTCAGGGGAGCAGTTCTTC. Encoded protein: CASSYRVSSGEQFF.

The sample holds many counts of this clonotype. The V and J genes are TRBV6-1 and TRBJ1-3; TRBD1 is a possible D gene (5 bases). The V gene lost 6 bases and the J gene lost 0 bases, with 15 bases spanning the gap. CDR3 length: 16 residues. Germline lookup yields CDR1 MNHNS and CDR2 SASEGT. The CDR3 region is CASRLTGASSGNTIYF. The CDR3 DNA is TGTGCCAGCAGGCTTACAGGTGCCTCCTCTGGAAACACCATATATTTT.

This clonotype was seen repeatedly, ten times or more. The chain recombines TRBV2 with TRBJ1-6, with 8 positions matching TRBD1. The CDR3 extends over 14 amino acids. Germline V gene lookup returns CDR1 SNHLY and CDR2 FYNNEI. The trim removed 6 bases at V and 5 bases at J, leaving 3 bases unmatched. The CDR3 protein is CASRLGQDNSPLHF. The DNA of the CDR3 is TGTGCCAGCAGGCTGGGACAGGATAATTCACCCCTCCACTTT.

This clonotype occurred many times. The chain's CDR3 is CASSKGQTYEQYF. CDR3 DNA: TGTGCCAGCAGCAAGGGACAGACCTACGAGCAGTACTTC. The chain combines TRBV6-1 with TRBJ2-7, with TRBD1 identical over 7 bases. Germline CDR1 and CDR2: MNHNS and SASEGT. There are 13 residues in the CDR3. The V segment lost 6 bases and the J segment 2 bases; nucleotides outside the gene matches: 4.

This clonotype occurred once. One base away lies a much larger clone, so this may be a sequencing read error. This chain connects TRBV29-1 to TRBJ2-1; no clear D. CDR1 and CDR2 (germline): SQVTM, ANQGSEA. This CDR3 has 14 amino acids. CDR3 DNA sequence: TGCAGCGTTGGGCGCGGCCTTACCTACAATGAGCAGCTCTTC. The encoded protein is CSVGRGLTYNEQLF.

This clonotype was observed at least ten times. The V gene is TRBV7-2, the J gene TRBJ2-7; 7 bases match TRBD1. CDR1 is SGHTA and CDR2 is FQGNSA in the germline V gene. The CDR3 runs 14 residues. V shed 3 bases, J shed 0 bases, and the junction held 2 bases outside the gene matches. Written as DNA, the CDR3 is TGTGCCAGCAGCTTGGACAGGAGCTCCTACGAGCAGTACTTC. Translated: CASSLDRSSYEQYF.

There are many counts of this clonotype. This chain links TRBV25-1 with TRBJ2-1; D perhaps matches TRBD2 (6 bases). The V gene lost 10 bases and the J gene lost 7 bases, with 14 bases spanning the gap. The CDR3 is 12 residues long. The V gene's germline CDR1 is MGHDK and CDR2 SYGVNS. In nucleotides, the CDR3 is TGTGCCACCGGAGGGCCCCGGAATGAGCAGTTCTTC. Protein product: CATGGPRNEQFF.